These 23 T cell receptor beta chains were sequenced from one sample in a study of blood T cell repertoires in COVID-19. Assay used: immunoSEQ multiplex PCR; TCRdb lists only in-frame clones, some missing. The repertoire includes 400,000 or so clones, around 87% of them detected once, and over 2.5% sits in the top ten. The sample consisted of peripheral blood. The receptors stem from a human donor in a cohort sampled during active COVID-19.

The rearrangement uses TRBV5-1 and TRBJ1-2; D perhaps matches TRBD1 (5 bases). The CDR3 length is 17 residues. V was shortened by 2 bases and J by 2 bases, with 19 bases between the two germline ends. Germline V CDR1 and CDR2: SGHRS, YFSETQ. CDR3 nucleotides: TGCGCCAGCAGCTTCGGGCGGGGGTACCCCCGAAACTATGGCTACACCTTC. It is translated as CASSFGRGYPRNYGYTF.

V usage is TRBV24-1 and J usage is TRBJ2-6; TRBD2 is a possible D gene (5 bases). The CDR3 contains 17 residues. Trimming removed 4 bases from V and 4 bases from J, with 16 bases in between. The germline gives CDR1 KGHDR, CDR2 SFDVKD. This CDR3 is CATSDPHSGSGANVLTF. CDR3 DNA sequence: TGTGCCACCAGTGACCCCCACAGCGGATCCGGGGCCAACGTCCTGACTTTC.

The chain recombines TRBV25-1 with TRBJ2-5; D may be TRBD1 (6 bases). The CDR3 runs to 15 residues. V was shortened by 1 base and J by 5 bases, with 14 bases between the two germline ends. The germline gives CDR1 MGHDK, CDR2 SYGVNS. CDR3 sequence: CASSEWLARGETQYF. DNA for the CDR3: TGTGCCAGCAGTGAATGGTTAGCAAGGGGGGAGACCCAGTACTTC.

The chain uses TRBV30 and TRBJ1-6; D is unresolved. Trimming cost V 4 bases and J 0 bases, with 13 bases left between them. Germline-derived CDR1 and CDR2 are GTSNPN and SVGIG (reference sequence). The CDR3 sequence is 16 residues long. CDR3 sequence: CAWTQLALSYNSPLHF. The CDR3 nucleotides are TGTGCCTGGACCCAGTTGGCCCTCTCCTATAATTCACCCCTCCACTTT.

CDR3 sequence: CASSYSLLESGETQYF. The CDR3 nucleotides read TGTGCCAGCAGTTACTCCCTCCTAGAAAGTGGAGAGACCCAGTACTTC. The V and J genes are TRBV6-5 and TRBJ2-5, with unresolved D. CDR1 is MNHEY, CDR2 SVGAGI, per germline. V was shortened by 0 bases and J by 4 bases, with 15 bases between the two germline ends. The CDR3 length is 16 residues.

The chain has TRBV27 and TRBJ2-3, with D tentatively TRBD1 (5 bases). CDR1 and CDR2 from the germline V gene are MNHEY and SMNVEV (reference sequence). The CDR3 runs 17 residues. Deletions cut 6 bases from V and 2 bases from J, with 21 bases between. DNA of the CDR3: TGTGCCAGCAGACCCCCTCAGGGATGGGGTTCCACAGATACGCAGTATTTT. As protein: CASRPPQGWGSTDTQYF.

CDR3 sequence reads: CASGGGRSGNTIYF. The CDR3 DNA is TGTGCCAGCGGGGGGGGCCGCTCTGGAAACACCATATATTTT. This chain joins TRBV9 and TRBJ1-3; possibly TRBD1 for D (6 bases). V gave up 7 bases and J gave up 0 bases, with 11 bases separating them. The germline gives CDR1 SGDLS, CDR2 YYNGEE. The CDR3 is 14 amino acids.

The CDR3 is CASSYSVSEDTQYF. The CDR3 bases are TGTGCCAGCAGTTACAGCGTCTCCGAAGATACGCAGTATTTT. V and J are TRBV6-5 and TRBJ2-3; D not certain. Per the germline V gene, CDR1 is MNHEY and CDR2 is SVGAGI. The CDR3 length is 14 residues. V was cut by 2 bases and J by 5 bases, with 11 bases left in between.

This chain connects TRBV18 to TRBJ1-5; D uncertain. Germline-derived CDR1 and CDR2 are KGHSH and LQKENI. The CDR3 contains 13 residues. V was shortened by 5 bases and J by 5 bases, with 10 bases between the two germline ends. The CDR3 reads CASSEQMDQPQHF. Here the CDR3 DNA reads TGTGCCAGCTCAGAACAGATGGATCAGCCCCAGCATTTT.

J is TRBJ2-5 and V is TRBV21-1; the D call of TRBD1 is as the table states it, not checked on the DNA. TRBV21-1 is tagged as a pseudogene. The length of the CDR3 is 17 residues. The CDR3 region is CASSKVKTGGCCETQYF. The CDR3 coding sequence is TGTGCCAGCAGCAAAGTTAAGACAGGGGGGTGTTGTGAGACCCAGTACTTC.

The sample holds a few counts of this clone. The chain employs TRBV5-1 and TRBJ1-1; possibly TRBD1 for D (6 bases). The length of the CDR3 is 16 residues. Germline-derived CDR1 and CDR2 are SGHRS and YFSETQ. V lost 3 bases, J lost 0 bases, and 15 bases lay in between. The CDR3 DNA reads as TGCGCCAGCAGCTCCGCAGGGGTAGGTTTGAACACTGAAGCTTTCTTT. Amino acids: CASSSAGVGLNTEAFF.

The J gene is TRBJ1-5, the V gene TRBV2, with a weak D call TRBD1 (6 bases). In germline, CDR1 is SNHLY, CDR2 FYNNEI. CDR3 length: 13 amino acids. Trimming stripped 4 bases from V and 4 bases from J, with 8 bases between. CDR3 in amino acids: CASSGQANQPQHF. The CDR3 DNA follows: TGTGCCAGCAGTGGACAGGCGAATCAGCCCCAGCATTTT.

The rearrangement links TRBV4-1 to TRBJ2-7; 7 nucleotides agree with TRBD2. This CDR3 region has 16 residues. The ends lost 0 bases at V and 2 bases at J; junction bases unmatched: 7. Germline values: CDR1 MGHRA, CDR2 YSYEKL. The DNA for the CDR3 is TGCGCCAGCAGCCAAGACGGTAGCGGGTATACCTACGAGCAGTACTTC. Translation: CASSQDGSGYTYEQYF.

The chain recombines TRBV10-3 with TRBJ1-1; TRBD1 is a possible D gene (6 bases). CDR3 length equals 12 residues. The germline V and J ends were trimmed by 5 bases and 6 bases, with 10 bases remaining between them. CDR1 and CDR2 from the germline V gene are ENHRY and SYGVKD. In DNA, the CDR3 is TGTGCCATCAGTACAGGACAGCCTGAAGCTTTCTTT. It encodes CAISTGQPEAFF.

The rearrangement uses TRBV12-3 or TRBV12-4 and TRBJ1-1; D unclear. The V gene lost 3 bases and the J gene lost 2 bases, with 7 bases spanning the gap. There are 13 residues in the CDR3. DNA of the CDR3: TGTGCCAGCAGTTTTGGCAAAAACACTGAAGCTTTCTTT. Translation: CASSFGKNTEAFF.

This clone showed up just once. The genes are TRBV30 and TRBJ2-2, with a tentative D call TRBD1 (6 bases). With 7 bases removed from V and 3 bases from J, the gap between germline ends came to 15 bases. The length of the CDR3 is 14 residues. Germline V gene data show CDR1 as GTSNPN and CDR2 as SVGIG (reference sequence). CDR3 DNA: TGTGCCTCAGCCCAGGGGCTTTACACCGGGGAGCTGTTTTTT. It translates to CASAQGLYTGELFF.

The genes are TRBV28 and TRBJ2-7; D is possibly TRBD1 (6 bases). The CDR3 runs to 14 residues. Trimming took off 3 bases at V and 4 bases at J, with 13 bases between the two ends. The germline V gene encodes CDR1 MDHEN and CDR2 SYDVKM. Written as DNA, the CDR3 is TGTGCCAGCAGTTTTATGGGGGCTTTTTACGAGCAGTACTTC. This gives the protein CASSFMGAFYEQYF.

The V call is TRBV29-1, the J call TRBJ2-1; 14 bases align to TRBD2. The CDR3 sequence is 13 residues long. J was trimmed by 8 bases and V by 7 bases; bases with no gene match: 4. From germline, CDR1 is SQVTM and CDR2 ANQGSEA. Written as DNA, the CDR3 is TGCAGCGCTGGGACTAGCGGGAGTGATGAGCAGTTCTTC. Translation: CSAGTSGSDEQFF.

The chain uses TRBV5-1 and TRBJ2-1; D is perhaps TRBD2 (5 bases). The ends were cut back, 5 bases at V and 6 bases at J, with 21 bases in the middle. CDR1 SGHRS and CDR2 YFSETQ come from the germline V gene. The CDR3 is made up of 16 amino acids. As DNA, the CDR3 is TGCGCCAGCAGACTGGTCTTCACTAGTTTTACCAATGAGCAGTTCTTC. It codes for CASRLVFTSFTNEQFF.

This chain joins TRBV18 and TRBJ2-3; 7 bases fit TRBD1. The CDR3 contains 15 residues. V lost 5 bases and J lost 5; bases outside the gene matches: 10. Germline CDR1 and CDR2: KGHSH and LQKENI. The CDR3 nucleotides are TGTGCCAGCTCAACGGTCCAGGGGGTAAGAGATACGCAGTATTTT. Its translation is CASSTVQGVRDTQYF.

The chain combines TRBV2 with TRBJ2-2; 10 nucleotides agree with TRBD1. This CDR3 is built from 15 residues. V was pared by 6 bases and J by 5 bases, with 6 bases of the junction left unmatched. Germline values: CDR1 SNHLY, CDR2 FYNNEI. CDR3 in DNA: TGTGCCAGCAGCCGGGACAGGGGAGGGACCGGGGAGCTGTTTTTT. As protein: CASSRDRGGTGELFF.

V gene TRBV3-1 (or the pseudogene TRBV3-2) combines with J gene TRBJ1-1; the match to TRBD1 covers 8 bases. Germline loops: CDR1 LGHDT, CDR2 YNNKEL (reference sequence). The CDR3 is made up of 16 amino acids. The V and J ends lost 2 bases and 1 base, in that order; junction bases with no gene match: 6. Written as DNA, the CDR3 is TGTGCCAGCAGCCAACCAGGGGGCGCGGGGAACACTGAAGCTTTCTTT. Residues: CASSQPGGAGNTEAFF.

This clone was seen a handful of times. The rearrangement uses TRBV15 and TRBJ2-6, with D maybe TRBD1 (5 bases). V was cut by 5 bases and J by 0 bases, with 11 bases left in between. The CDR3 has 16 residues. CDR1 and CDR2 from the germline V gene are LNHNV and YYDKDF (reference sequence). The CDR3 spells CATSLTGHSGANVLTF. The DNA of the CDR3 is TGTGCCACCAGCTTAACTGGACACTCTGGGGCCAACGTCCTGACTTTC.